What follows are 12 T cell receptor beta chains derived from one specimen sequenced in a study of monozygotic twins with inflammatory bowel disease (dated by TCRdb to between 2017 and 2020). Libraries were prepared through 5' RACE. The sample was run on an Illumina HiSeq 2500. TCRdb reprocessed the reads, and each CDR3 protein sequence is entered once, without DNA. The sample's records list some 330,000 distinct CDR3 sequences. Less than 6.5% of the sample lies in the top ten. Input material: blood. The source is a human donor with ulcerative colitis or Crohn's disease, or a healthy co-twin of an affected twin (not recorded which).

This chain connects TRBV10-2 to TRBJ2-5; TCRdb names TRBD2, which stays unverified in the absence of DNA. The germline V gene encodes CDR1 WSHSY and CDR2 SAAADI. CDR3 size: 16 residues. The CDR3 sequence is CASSRLAGAGVETQYF.

This chain connects TRBV7-8 to TRBJ2-1; TCRdb's D call of TRBD2 is untestable without DNA. The CDR3 extends over 15 amino acids. CDR1 SGHVS and CDR2 FQNEAQ come from the germline V gene. CDR3 amino acids: CASSSGAGPRNEQFF.

This rearrangement joins TRBV7-2 to TRBJ2-5; TCRdb's D gene call, TRBD2, goes unchecked for lack of DNA. The CDR3 consists of 15 residues. Germline V gene lookup returns CDR1 SGHTA and CDR2 FQGNSA. The CDR3 spells CASSFRRAGEETQYF.

The CDR3 is CAISESYSYSTDTQYF. The chain is built from TRBV10-3 and TRBJ2-3. CDR3 length: 16 amino acids. Germline-derived CDR1 and CDR2 are ENHRY and SYGVKD.

This chain connects TRBV28 to TRBJ2-5; as DNA is missing, the TRBD2 call by TCRdb cannot be tested. Germline V gene sequence: CDR1 MDHEN, CDR2 SYDVKM. The CDR3 runs 15 residues. CDR3 loop: CASSSTSGGLETQYF.

The V and J genes are TRBV5-4 and TRBJ1-6; checking the TCRdb D call of TRBD1 is not possible without DNA. The germline CDR1 and CDR2 sequences are SGHNT and YYREEE (reference sequence). This CDR3 is built from 16 residues. The CDR3 sequence: CASSSPGTGNDSPLHF.

This chain uses TRBV6-5 with TRBJ1-5; TCRdb designates TRBD1, a call that cannot be tested without DNA. In germline, CDR1 is MNHEY, CDR2 SVGAGI. The CDR3 loop spans 15 amino acids. The CDR3 region is CASSYGQGIDQPQHF.

This chain connects TRBV11-2 to TRBJ1-2; TCRdb lists TRBD1, though no DNA is available to test this call. The CDR3 totals 19 residues. Germline V CDR1 and CDR2: SGHAT, FQNNGV. This chain's CDR3 is CASSWLGGQGARANYGYTF.

The chain combines TRBV28 with TRBJ1-5; TCRdb designates TRBD1, a call that cannot be tested without DNA. The CDR3 contains 15 residues. Per germline, CDR1 MDHEN and CDR2 SYDVKM. The CDR3 region is CASSLRPGAGQPQHF.

This chain's CDR3 is CASTRDRSGNSPLHF. The chain carries TRBV4-2 and TRBJ1-6; TCRdb's assignment of TRBD1 cannot be checked, as there is no DNA. Germline CDR1 reads LGHNA; CDR2 reads YNFKEQ. The CDR3 has 15 residues.

The chain joins TRBV10-3 to TRBJ2-7. The germline CDR1 and CDR2 sequences are ENHRY and SYGVKD. There are 12 residues in the CDR3. This CDR3 reads CAISERSYEQYF.

The chain uses TRBV27 and TRBJ2-7; checking the TCRdb D call of TRBD2 is not possible without DNA. The CDR3 spans 13 residues. CDR1 and CDR2 from the germline V gene are MNHEY and SMNVEV (reference sequence). The CDR3 reads CASRPAASYEQYF.